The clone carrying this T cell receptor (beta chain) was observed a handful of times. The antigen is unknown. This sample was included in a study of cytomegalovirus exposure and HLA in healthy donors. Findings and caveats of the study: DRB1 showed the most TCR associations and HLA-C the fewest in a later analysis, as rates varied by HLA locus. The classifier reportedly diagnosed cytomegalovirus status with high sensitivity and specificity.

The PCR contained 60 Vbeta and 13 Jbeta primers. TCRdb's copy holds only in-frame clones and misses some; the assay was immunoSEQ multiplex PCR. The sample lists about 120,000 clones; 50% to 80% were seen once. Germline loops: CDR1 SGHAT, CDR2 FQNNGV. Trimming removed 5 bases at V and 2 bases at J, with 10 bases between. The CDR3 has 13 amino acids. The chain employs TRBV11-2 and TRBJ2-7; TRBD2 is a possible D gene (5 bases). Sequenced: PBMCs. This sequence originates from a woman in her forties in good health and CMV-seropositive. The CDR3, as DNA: TGTGCCAGCAGCCGCGAGGGCGCCTACGAGCAGTACTTC. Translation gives CASSREGAYEQYF.